Given below is one T cell receptor (beta chain) in context. Its antigen is not known. This sample stems from a study of monozygotic twins with cystic fibrosis. The method was immunoSEQ multiplex PCR; TCRdb's version includes in-frame clones alone and lacks a portion of them. The table has around 8,800 clones, about 90% seen once. Regarding the study as a whole: J usage was most co-twin-similar in 8 of 16 pairs, V in 13.

The ends were cut back, 5 bases at V and 3 bases at J, with 15 bases in the middle. This CDR3 is 15 amino acids long. Germline-derived CDR1 and CDR2 are SGHAT and FQNNGV. The V and J genes are TRBV11-2 and TRBJ2-3, with D maybe TRBD2 (5 bases). The receptor comes from a boy under 10 years old with cystic fibrosis. What was sequenced was blood. CDR3 nucleotides: TGTGCCAGCAGCCCCCGTGGAGCGGCGACAGATACGCAGTATTTT. Translated, it gives CASSPRGAATDTQYF.